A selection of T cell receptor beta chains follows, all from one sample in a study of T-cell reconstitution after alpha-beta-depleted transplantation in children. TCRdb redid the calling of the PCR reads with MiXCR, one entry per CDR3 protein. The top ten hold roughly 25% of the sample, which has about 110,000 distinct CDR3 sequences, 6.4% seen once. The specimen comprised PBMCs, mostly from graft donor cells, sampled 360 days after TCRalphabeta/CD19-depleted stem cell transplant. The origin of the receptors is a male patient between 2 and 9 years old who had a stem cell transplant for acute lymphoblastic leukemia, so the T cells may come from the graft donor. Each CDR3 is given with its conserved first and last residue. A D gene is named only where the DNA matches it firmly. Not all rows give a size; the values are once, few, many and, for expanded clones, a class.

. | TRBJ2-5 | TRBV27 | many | TGTGCCAGCAGTTTAGGCCCAGGAGTGGCGGAGACCCAGTACTTC | CASSLGPGVAETQYF
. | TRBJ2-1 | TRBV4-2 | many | TGTGCCAGCAGCCAAGAAGCCAATGAGCAGTTCTTC | CASSQEANEQFF
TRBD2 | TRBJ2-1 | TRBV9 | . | TGTGCCAGCAGCGTAGCGACTAGCGGGAGCCGTGAGCAGTTCTTC | CASSVATSGSREQFF
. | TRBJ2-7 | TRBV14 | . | TGTGCCAGCAGCCAGAGACCCGGGGCCCCCTACGAGCAGTACTTC | CASSQRPGAPYEQYF
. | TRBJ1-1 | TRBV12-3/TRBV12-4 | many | TGTGCCAGCAGTTTCTGGAACACTGAAGCTTTCTTT | CASSFWNTEAFF
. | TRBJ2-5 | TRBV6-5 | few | TGTGCCAGCAGTTACCTTTGGCAGGGGGGAGAGACCCAGTACTTC | CASSYLWQGGETQYF
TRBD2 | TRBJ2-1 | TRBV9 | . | TGTGCCAGCAGCGTAAGTCGAGGCGGGGGACCTTACAATGAGCAGTTCTTC | CASSVSRGGGPYNEQFF
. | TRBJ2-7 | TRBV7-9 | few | TGTGCCAGCAGCCCCCCCGGGGGCCAGGCCTACGAGCAGTACTTC | CASSPPGGQAYEQYF
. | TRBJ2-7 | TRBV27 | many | TGTGCCAGCAGTTTAGTCGGCAGGGTTCAAGACGAGCAGTACTTC | CASSLVGRVQDEQYF
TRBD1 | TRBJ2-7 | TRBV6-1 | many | TGTGCCAGCAGCTGGACAGGGGGCGCATACGAGCAGTACTTC | CASSWTGGAYEQYF
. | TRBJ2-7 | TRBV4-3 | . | TGCGCCAGCAGCCAACGTCCAACTCGGCATGAGAGAGGGGAGCAGTACTTC | CASSQRPTRHERGEQYF
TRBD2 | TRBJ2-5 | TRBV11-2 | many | TGTGCCAGCAGACCCCTCGGGAGGGAGACCCAGTACTTC | CASRPLGRETQYF
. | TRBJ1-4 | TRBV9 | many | TGTGCCAGCAGCTGGGGGACATCTGCAACTAATGAAAAACTGTTTTTT | CASSWGTSATNEKLFF
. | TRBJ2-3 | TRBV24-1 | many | TGTGCCACCAGTGTTGGGACAGATACGCAGTATTTT | CATSVGTDTQYF
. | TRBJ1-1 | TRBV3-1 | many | TGTGCCAGCAGCTTACGGGGGACTGAAGCTTTCTTT | CASSLRGTEAFF
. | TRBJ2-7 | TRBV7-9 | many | TGTGCCAGCAGCTTAGGATCTCATGAGCAGTACTTC | CASSLGSHEQYF
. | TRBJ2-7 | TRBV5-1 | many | TGCGCCAGCAGCTTTGAGTTCAGGGGCTACGAGCAGTACTTC | CASSFEFRGYEQYF
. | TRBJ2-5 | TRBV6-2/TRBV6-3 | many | TGTGCCAGCAAGGGGATATACCAAGAGACCCAGTACTTC | CASKGIYQETQYF
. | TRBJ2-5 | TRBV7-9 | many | TGTGCCAGCAGGGGGGGCCTCCAAGAGACCCAGTACTTC | CASRGGLQETQYF
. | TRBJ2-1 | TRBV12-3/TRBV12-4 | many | TGTGCCAGCACCTGGGAAGAGCGGTTATACAATGAGCAGTTCTTC | CASTWEERLYNEQFF
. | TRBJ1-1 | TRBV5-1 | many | TGCGCCAGCAGCTTGGTTGGGGGGGCGCTGGTCACTGAAGCTTTCTTT | CASSLVGGALVTEAFF
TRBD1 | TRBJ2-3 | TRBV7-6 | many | TGTGCCAGCAGCTTGTCAGGGGGATCCACAGATACGCAGTATTTT | CASSLSGGSTDTQYF
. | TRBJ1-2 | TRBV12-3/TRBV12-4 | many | TGTGCCAGCAGTCCAGGGATCCGGTATGGCTACACCTTC | CASSPGIRYGYTF
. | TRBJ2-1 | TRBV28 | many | TGTGCCAGCTGTCGGGGGAGCTCCTACAATGAGCAGTTCTTC | CASCRGSSYNEQFF
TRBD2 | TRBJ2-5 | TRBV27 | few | TGTGCCAGCAGTCAAACTAGCGGGGGACCCCAAGAGACCCAGTACTTC | CASSQTSGGPQETQYF
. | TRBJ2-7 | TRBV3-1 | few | TGTGCCAGCAGCCAGGAGCAGGCGGTGAGCTCCTACGAGCAGTACTTC | CASSQEQAVSSYEQYF
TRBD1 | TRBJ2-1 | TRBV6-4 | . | TGTGCCACCAGGACAGGTTTTTATGAGCAGTTCTTC | CATRTGFYEQFF
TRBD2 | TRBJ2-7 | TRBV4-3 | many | TGCGCCAGCAGCCCTGGACTAGCGGGAGGTCCCGAGCAGTACTTC | CASSPGLAGGPEQYF